This TCR beta chain was retrieved from a study of blood T cell repertoires in COVID-19. The method was immunoSEQ multiplex PCR; TCRdb's version includes in-frame clones alone and lacks a portion of them. Seen here are 370,000 or so clones, 80% to 90% observed once, and the top ten hold roughly 1.4%. Germline V gene data show CDR1 as WSHSY and CDR2 as SAAADI. Trimming removed 4 bases at V and 7 bases at J, with 8 bases between. The CDR3 runs to 12 residues. The chain couples TRBV10-2 to TRBJ2-1, with D tentatively TRBD1 (5 bases). The TCR originated in a man aged 25 to 40 who had recovered from COVID-19. Sequencing was performed on PBMCs or T cells enriched from blood (not recorded which). In DNA form, the CDR3 reads TGCGCCAGCAGTGTCCCAGGGAATGAGCAGTTCTTC. It is translated as CASSVPGNEQFF.